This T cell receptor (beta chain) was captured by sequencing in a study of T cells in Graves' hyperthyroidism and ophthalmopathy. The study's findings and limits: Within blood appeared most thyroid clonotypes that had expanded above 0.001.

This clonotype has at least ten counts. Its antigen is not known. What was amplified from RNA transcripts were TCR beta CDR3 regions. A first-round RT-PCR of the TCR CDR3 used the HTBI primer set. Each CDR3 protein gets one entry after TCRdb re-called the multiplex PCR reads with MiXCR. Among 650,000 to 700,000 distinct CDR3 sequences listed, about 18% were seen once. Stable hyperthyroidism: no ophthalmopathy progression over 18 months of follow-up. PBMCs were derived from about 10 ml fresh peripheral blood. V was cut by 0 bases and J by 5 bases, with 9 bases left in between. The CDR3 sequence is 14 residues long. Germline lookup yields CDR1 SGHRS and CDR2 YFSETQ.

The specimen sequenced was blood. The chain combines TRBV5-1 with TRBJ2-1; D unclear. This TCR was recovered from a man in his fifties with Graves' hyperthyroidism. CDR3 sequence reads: CASSLAFLDNEQFF. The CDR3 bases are TGCGCCAGCAGCTTGGCTTTCTTGGACAATGAGCAGTTCTTC.